This TCR beta chain was documented in a study of T cell repertoires in cytomegalovirus infection. This clonotype has ten or more counts. CDR1 is SGHVS, CDR2 FNYEAQ, per germline. The V and J ends lost 5 bases and 5 bases respectively, with 7 bases between them. The length of the CDR3 is 11 residues. TCRdb reanalysed the reads using MiXCR and keeps one entry per CDR3 protein. Of 200,000 to 300,000 distinct CDR3 sequences in the sample, roughly 9.1% are singletons; the top ten hold more than 12%. This TCR was recovered from a human donor in good health (CMV status not recorded). Some clones in this sample may be carry-over from other donors' samples. The V gene is TRBV7-6, the J gene TRBJ2-7; D not resolved. Sequenced material: PBMCs. The CDR3, as DNA: TGTGCCAGCAGCCCGTATGACGAGCAGTACTTC. Translated: CASSPYDEQYF.